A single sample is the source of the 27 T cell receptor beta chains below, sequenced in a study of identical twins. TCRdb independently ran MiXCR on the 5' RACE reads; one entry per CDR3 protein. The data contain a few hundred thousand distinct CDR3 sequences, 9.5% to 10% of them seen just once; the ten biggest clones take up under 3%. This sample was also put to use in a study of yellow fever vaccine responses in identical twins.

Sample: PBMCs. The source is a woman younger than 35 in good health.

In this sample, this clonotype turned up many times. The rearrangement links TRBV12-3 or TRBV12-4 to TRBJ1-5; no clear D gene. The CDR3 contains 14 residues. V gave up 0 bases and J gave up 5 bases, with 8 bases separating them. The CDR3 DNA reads TGTGCCAGCAGTTTAGCGCAGGCACATCAGCCCCAGCATTTT. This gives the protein CASSLAQAHQPQHF.

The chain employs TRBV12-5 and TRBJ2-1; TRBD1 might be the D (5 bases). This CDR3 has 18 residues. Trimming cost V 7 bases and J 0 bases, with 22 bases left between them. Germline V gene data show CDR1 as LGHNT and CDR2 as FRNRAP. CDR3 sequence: CASAPRGGFLSSYNEQFF. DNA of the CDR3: TGTGCTAGTGCCCCTAGGGGCGGATTCTTAAGCTCCTACAATGAGCAGTTCTTC.

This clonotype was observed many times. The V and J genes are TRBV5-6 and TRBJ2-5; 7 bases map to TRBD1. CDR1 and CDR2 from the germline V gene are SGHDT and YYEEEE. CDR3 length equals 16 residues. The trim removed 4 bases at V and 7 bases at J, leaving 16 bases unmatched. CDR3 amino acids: CASSVPGQNIRVTQYF. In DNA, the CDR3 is TGTGCCAGCAGCGTACCGGGACAGAATATAAGAGTGACCCAGTACTTC.

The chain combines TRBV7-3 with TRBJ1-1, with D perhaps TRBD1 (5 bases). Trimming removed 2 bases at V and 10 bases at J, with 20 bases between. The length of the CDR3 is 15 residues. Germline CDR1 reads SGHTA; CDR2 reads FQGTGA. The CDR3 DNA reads TGTGCCAGCAGCTTAGGTGGGCAGGGCGGAGTTGGAGCTTTCTTT. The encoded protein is CASSLGGQGGVGAFF.

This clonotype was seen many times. CDR3 in amino acids: CASSFSKPGPCYQPQHF. CDR3 in DNA: TGTGCCAGCAGCTTTTCGAAACCGGGGCCGTGTTATCAGCCCCAGCATTTT. The rearrangement uses TRBV7-4 and TRBJ1-5, with D tentatively TRBD1 (5 bases). V was clipped by 3 bases and J by 5 bases, with 20 bases between them. The CDR3 contains 17 residues. The germline V gene has CDR1 SGHVT and CDR2 SQSDAQ.

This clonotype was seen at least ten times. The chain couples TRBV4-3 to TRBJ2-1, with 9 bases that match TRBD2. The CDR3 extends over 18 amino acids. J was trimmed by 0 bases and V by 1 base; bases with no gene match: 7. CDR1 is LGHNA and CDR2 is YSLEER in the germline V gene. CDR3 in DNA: TGCGCCAGCAGCCAAGCCTCTAGCGGGGCAAGCTCCTACAATGAGCAGTTCTTC. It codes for CASSQASSGASSYNEQFF.

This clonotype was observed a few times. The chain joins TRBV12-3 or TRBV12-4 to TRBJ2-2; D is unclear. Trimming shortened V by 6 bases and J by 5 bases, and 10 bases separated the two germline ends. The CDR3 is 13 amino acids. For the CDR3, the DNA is TGTGCCAGCAGCGCCATAGGGACCGGGGAGCTGTTTTTT. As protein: CASSAIGTGELFF.

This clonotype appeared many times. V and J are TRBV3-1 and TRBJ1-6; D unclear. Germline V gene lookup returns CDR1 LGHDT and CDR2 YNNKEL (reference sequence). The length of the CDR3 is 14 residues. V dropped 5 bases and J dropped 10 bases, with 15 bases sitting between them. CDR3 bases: TGTGCCAGCAGCGCCAGTCCTTCAGGCTCACCCCTCCACTTT. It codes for CASSASPSGSPLHF.

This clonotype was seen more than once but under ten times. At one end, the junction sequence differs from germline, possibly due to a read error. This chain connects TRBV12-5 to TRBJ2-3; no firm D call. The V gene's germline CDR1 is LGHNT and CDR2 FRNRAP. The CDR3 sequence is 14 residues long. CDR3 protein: CASGMVGGVDTQYF. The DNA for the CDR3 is TGTGCTAGTGGTATGGTAGGTGGGGTTGATACGCAGTATTTT.

In DNA, the CDR3 is TGTGCCAGCAACCCTATCGGGGCAGGGCGAACCGGGGAGCTGTTTTTT. Translated: CASNPIGAGRTGELFF. The chain carries TRBV28 and TRBJ2-2; D possibly uses TRBD1 or TRBD2 (5 bases each). Germline CDR1 reads MDHEN; CDR2 reads SYDVKM. The V end lost 7 bases, the J end lost 5 bases, and 20 bases lay between the germline ends. The CDR3 spans 16 residues.

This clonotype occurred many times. The CDR3 DNA is TGTGCCATCAGTGAGGACAGCTACTATAATTCACCCCTCCACTTT. Residues: CAISEDSYYNSPLHF. The chain has TRBV10-3 and TRBJ1-6, with a tentative D call TRBD1 (5 bases). V lost 2 bases and J lost 3, with 8 bases in between. Germline V gene lookup returns CDR1 ENHRY and CDR2 SYGVKD. CDR3 size: 15 residues.

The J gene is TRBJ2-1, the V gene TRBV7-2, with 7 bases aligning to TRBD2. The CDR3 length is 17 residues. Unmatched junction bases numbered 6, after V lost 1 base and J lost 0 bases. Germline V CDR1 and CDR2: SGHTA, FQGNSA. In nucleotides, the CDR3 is TGTGCCAGCAGCTTAGTACCCGGGGGGATCTCCTACAATGAGCAGTTCTTC. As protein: CASSLVPGGISYNEQFF.

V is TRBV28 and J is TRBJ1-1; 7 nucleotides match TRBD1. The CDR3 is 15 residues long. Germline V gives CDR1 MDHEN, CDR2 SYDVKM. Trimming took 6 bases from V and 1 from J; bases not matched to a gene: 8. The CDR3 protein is CASRAGTVRNTEAFF. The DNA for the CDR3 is TGTGCCAGCAGAGCCGGGACAGTCCGGAACACTGAAGCTTTCTTT.

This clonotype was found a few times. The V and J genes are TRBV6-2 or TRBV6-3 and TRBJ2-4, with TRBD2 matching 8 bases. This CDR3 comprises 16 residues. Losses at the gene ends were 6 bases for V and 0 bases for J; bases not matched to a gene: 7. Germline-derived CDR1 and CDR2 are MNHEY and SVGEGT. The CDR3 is CASSSGGRLAKNIQYF. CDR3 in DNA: TGTGCCAGCAGCTCGGGAGGGCGCCTAGCCAAAAACATTCAGTACTTC.

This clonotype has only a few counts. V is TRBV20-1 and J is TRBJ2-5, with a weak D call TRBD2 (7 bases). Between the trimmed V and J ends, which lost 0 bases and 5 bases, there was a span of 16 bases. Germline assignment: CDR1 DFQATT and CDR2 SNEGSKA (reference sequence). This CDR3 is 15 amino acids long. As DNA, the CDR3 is TGCAGTGCTAGAGACCCCTCGGGGGGCGGGGAGACCCAGTACTTC. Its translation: CSARDPSGGGETQYF.

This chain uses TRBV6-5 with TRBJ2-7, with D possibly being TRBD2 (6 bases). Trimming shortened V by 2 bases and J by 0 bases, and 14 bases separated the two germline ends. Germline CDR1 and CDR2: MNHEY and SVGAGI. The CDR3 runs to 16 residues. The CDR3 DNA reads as TGTGCCAGCAGTTACGTCTCGGCGGGGAACTCCTACGAGCAGTACTTC. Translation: CASSYVSAGNSYEQYF.

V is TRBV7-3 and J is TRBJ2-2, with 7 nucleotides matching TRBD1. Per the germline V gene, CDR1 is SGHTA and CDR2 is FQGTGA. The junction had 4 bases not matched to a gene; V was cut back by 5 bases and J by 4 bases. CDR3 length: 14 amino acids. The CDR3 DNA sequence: TGTGCCAGCAGCAACCACAGGGGCACCGGGGAGCTGTTTTTT. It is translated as CASSNHRGTGELFF.

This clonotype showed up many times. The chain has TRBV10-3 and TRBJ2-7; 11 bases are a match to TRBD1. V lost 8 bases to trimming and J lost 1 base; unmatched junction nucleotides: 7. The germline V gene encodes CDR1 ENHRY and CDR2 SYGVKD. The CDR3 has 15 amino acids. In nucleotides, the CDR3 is TGTGCCATCGGACCCGGGACAGGGGGTTCCTACGAGCAGTACTTC. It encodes CAIGPGTGGSYEQYF.

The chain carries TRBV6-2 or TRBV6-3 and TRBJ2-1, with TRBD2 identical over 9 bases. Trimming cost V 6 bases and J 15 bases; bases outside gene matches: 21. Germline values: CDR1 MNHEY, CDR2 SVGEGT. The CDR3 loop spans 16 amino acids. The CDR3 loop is CASRKTGTSQPGGGFF. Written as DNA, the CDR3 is TGTGCCAGCAGGAAAACCGGGACTAGCCAACCCGGGGGGGGGTTCTTC.

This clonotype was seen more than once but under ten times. CDR3 in amino acids: CASRVDRLNTEAFF. CDR3 nucleotides: TGTGCCAGCAGGGTGGACAGACTGAACACTGAAGCTTTCTTT. The gene calls are TRBV28 and TRBJ1-1; perhaps TRBD1 as D (6 bases). CDR3 length equals 14 residues. Germline loops: CDR1 MDHEN, CDR2 SYDVKM. V shed 6 bases and J shed 0 bases, with 11 bases lying between them.

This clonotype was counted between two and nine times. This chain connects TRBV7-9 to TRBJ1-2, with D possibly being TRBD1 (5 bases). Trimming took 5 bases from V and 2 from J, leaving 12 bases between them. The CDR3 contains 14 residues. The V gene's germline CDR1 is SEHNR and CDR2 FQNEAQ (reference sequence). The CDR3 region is CASSQTTDNYGYTF. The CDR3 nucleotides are TGTGCCAGCAGCCAGACGACAGACAACTATGGCTACACCTTC.

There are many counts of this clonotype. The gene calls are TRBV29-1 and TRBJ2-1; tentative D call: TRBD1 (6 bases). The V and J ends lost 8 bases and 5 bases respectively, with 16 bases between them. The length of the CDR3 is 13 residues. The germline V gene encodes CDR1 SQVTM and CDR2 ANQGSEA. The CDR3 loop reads CSSLQTGHNEQFF. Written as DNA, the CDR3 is TGCAGCTCCCTCCAGACAGGACACAATGAGCAGTTCTTC.

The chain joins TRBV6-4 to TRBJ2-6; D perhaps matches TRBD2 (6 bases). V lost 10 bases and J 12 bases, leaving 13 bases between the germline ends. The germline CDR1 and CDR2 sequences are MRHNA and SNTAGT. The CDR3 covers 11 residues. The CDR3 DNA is TGTGCCAAAAGCGAGGGAGGCGTCCTGACTTTC. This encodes CAKSEGGVLTF.

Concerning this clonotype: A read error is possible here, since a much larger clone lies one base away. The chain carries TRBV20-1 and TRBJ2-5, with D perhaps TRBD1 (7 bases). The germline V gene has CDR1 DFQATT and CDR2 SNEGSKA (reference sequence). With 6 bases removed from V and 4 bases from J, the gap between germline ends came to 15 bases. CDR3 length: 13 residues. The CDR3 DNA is TGCAGTGCCTCAGGGGGAGGCGGAGAGACCCAGTACTTC. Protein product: CSASGGGGETQYF.

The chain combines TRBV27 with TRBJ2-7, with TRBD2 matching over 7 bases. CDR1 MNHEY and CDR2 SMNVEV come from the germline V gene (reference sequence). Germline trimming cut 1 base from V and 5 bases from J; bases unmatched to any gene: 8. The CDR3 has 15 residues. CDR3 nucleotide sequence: TGTGCCAGCAGTTTATGGCGGCGGGGGAGGCACGAGCAGTACTTC. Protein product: CASSLWRRGRHEQYF.

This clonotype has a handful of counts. DNA of the CDR3: TGCAGTGCTAGAGTACCGAGCTCCCCCTCCTACGAGCAGTACTTC. This translates into CSARVPSSPSYEQYF. V gene TRBV20-1 combines with J gene TRBJ2-7, with D unresolved. The CDR3 contains 15 residues. Germline loops: CDR1 DFQATT, CDR2 SNEGSKA (reference sequence). V lost 1 base, J lost 0 bases, and 13 bases lay in between.

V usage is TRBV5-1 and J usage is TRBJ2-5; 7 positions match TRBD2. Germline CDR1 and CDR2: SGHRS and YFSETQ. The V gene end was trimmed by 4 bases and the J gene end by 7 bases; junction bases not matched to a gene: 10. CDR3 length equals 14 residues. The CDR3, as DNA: TGCGCCAGCAGCCCTGAGCGGGGTTCCGGGACCCAGTACTTC. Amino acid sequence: CASSPERGSGTQYF.